The present entry profiles one TCR beta chain with its context. The germline CDR1 and CDR2 sequences are LNHDA and SQIVND (reference sequence). This CDR3 region has 14 residues. V was pared by 11 bases and J by 1 base, with 14 bases between. This sample was included in a study of OX40 agonist ivuxolimab in advanced cancers. Sequencing was performed with immunoSEQ multiplex PCR; in TCRdb, only in-frame clones are kept and a portion is missing. This sample has 100,000 to 150,000 clones, with roughly 91% found just once. Enrollment shut out patients with autoimmune disease history or systemic immunosuppression.

The rearrangement links TRBV19 to TRBJ1-4; D may be TRBD1 (5 bases). The input for sequencing was CD4+ or CD8+ T cells sorted from blood, taken in a trial of the OX40 agonist ivuxolimab. This clonotype was sampled from an adult with an advanced solid tumor such as melanoma, head and neck, liver or kidney cancer. The chain's CDR3 is CASQGGGTNEKLFF. In DNA form, the CDR3 reads TGTGCCTCCCAGGGTGGAGGAACTAATGAAAAACTGTTTTTT. Looking up the rest from reference TRBV19 and TRBJ1-4 gives the full variable domain: DGGITQSPKYLFRKEGQNVTLSCEQNLNHDAMYWYRQDPGQGLRLIYYSQIVNDFQKGDIAEGYSVSREKKESFPLTVTSAQKNPTAFYLCASQGGGTNEKLFFGSGTQLSVL.